These T cell receptor beta chains were read from a single sample in a study of blood T cell repertoires in COVID-19. Sequencing used immunoSEQ multiplex PCR; TCRdb keeps in-frame clones, though not all of them. This table has about 250,000 clones, 70% to 90% appearing once. The source material was peripheral blood. The receptors derive from a man aged 18 to 30 with active or convalescent COVID-19. Both conserved end residues are part of each CDR3. D genes are given only for firm matches. Size tells how often a clone was seen (once, few, many) or the class of an expanded clone, and some rows leave it out.

clone size	J gene	V gene	D gene	CDR3 DNA	CDR3 protein
-	TRBJ1-2	TRBV19	TRBD1	TGTGCCAGAGCTCGGACAGGGGGCGCGAAGGGCTACACCTTC	CARARTGGAKGYTF
-	TRBJ2-5	TRBV9	-	TGTGCCAGCAGCCCCAGGGTCCAAGAGACCCAGTACTTC	CASSPRVQETQYF
-	TRBJ1-6	TRBV7-3	-	TGTGCCAGCAGCTTAAAAGGGGCAGGGTCAAGTTCACCCCTCCACTTT	CASSLKGAGSSSPLHF
-	TRBJ1-1	TRBV5-8	-	TGTGCCAGCAGCTGGACAGTGAACACTGAAGCTTTCTTT	CASSWTVNTEAFF
-	TRBJ1-1	TRBV28	-	TGTGCCAGCAGTTTTGCGGATATGAACACTGAAGCTTTCTTT	CASSFADMNTEAFF
-	TRBJ2-3	TRBV6-1	-	TGTGCCAGCAGTGATTGGCAGGGAAGAGATACGCAGTATTTT	CASSDWQGRDTQYF
-	TRBJ2-3	TRBV9	TRBD1	TGTGCCAGCAGCGACCAACCGGAGGACAGGGGTGCGGTCACAGATACGCAGTATTTT	CASSDQPEDRGAVTDTQYF
-	TRBJ1-4	TRBV12-3/TRBV12-4	-	TGTGCCAGCAGTTCTGAGCGGGAAAAACTGTTTTTT	CASSSEREKLFF
-	TRBJ1-5	TRBV6-2/TRBV6-3	-	TGTGCCAGCAGTTACGATGTTAAGGCAGGCCATAGCAATCAGCCCCAGCATTTT	CASSYDVKAGHSNQPQHF
-	TRBJ1-5	TRBV6-2/TRBV6-3	-	TGTGCCAGCAGTTATCATCAGGTGAAGAAGGATCAGCCCCAGCATTTT	CASSYHQVKKDQPQHF
-	TRBJ1-1	TRBV19	-	TGTGCCAGTAGTATCAGGGGAAAAACTGAAGCTTTCTTT	CASSIRGKTEAFF
-	TRBJ1-2	TRBV19	-	TGTGCCAGTAGTATTTACCCATGGTGGGACTCTCCTAACTATGGCTACACCTTC	CASSIYPWWDSPNYGYTF
-	TRBJ1-3	TRBV25-1	-	TGTGCCAGCAGTCGTCAGGGTGGTCCTGGAAACACCATATATTTT	CASSRQGGPGNTIYF
few	TRBJ1-2	TRBV27	TRBD1	TGTGCCAGCAGGGACACAGGGGGCACTTTTGGCTACACCTTC	CASRDTGGTFGYTF
-	TRBJ2-7	TRBV7-2	TRBD1	TGTGCCAGCAGCTTAGAGGGACAGGGTTCCTACGAGCAGTACTTC	CASSLEGQGSYEQYF
-	TRBJ2-6	TRBV5-1	-	TGCGCCAGCAGCTCTCAGGGATCTGGGGCCAACGTCCTGACTTTC	CASSSQGSGANVLTF
-	TRBJ2-3	TRBV2	TRBD1	TGTGCCAGCAGTCGCGACAGGGGGAACACAGATACGCAGTATTTT	CASSRDRGNTDTQYF
-	TRBJ1-1	TRBV24-1	TRBD1	TGTGCCACGTTAACAGGGGGCAGATCTTTTGGGAACACTGAAGCTTTCTTT	CATLTGGRSFGNTEAFF
-	TRBJ1-1	TRBV15	-	TGTGCCACCAGCAGAGATGGGGCTGTCGCTGAAGCTTTCTTT	CATSRDGAVAEAFF
-	TRBJ2-1	TRBV27	TRBD1	TGTGCCAGCAAGGGGACAGGGGTAAATGAGCAGTTCTTC	CASKGTGVNEQFF
-	TRBJ1-2	TRBV7-6	-	TGTGCCAGCAGCCCAGCCGGAGGGGTAACTAACTATGGCTACACCTTC	CASSPAGGVTNYGYTF
-	TRBJ1-1	TRBV7-9	-	TGTGCCAGCAGCACCCGGGGGACCAACACTGAAGCTTTCTTT	CASSTRGTNTEAFF
once	TRBJ1-1	TRBV3-1/TRBV3-2	-	TGTGCCAGCAGCCAAGAACGGGGGGCGTGGGGCACTGAAGCTTTCTTT	CASSQERGAWGTEAFF
-	TRBJ1-2	TRBV5-1	-	TGCGCCAGCAGCTTGGACTACTATGGCTACACCTTC	CASSLDYYGYTF
-	TRBJ2-1	TRBV13	TRBD2	TGTGCCAGCAGCTTATATGTCCGGACTAGCGGGAGGGGGACCTACAATGAGCAGTTCTTC	CASSLYVRTSGRGTYNEQFF
-	TRBJ1-5	TRBV25-1	TRBD1	TGTGCCAGCAGTGAAAACGACAGGGGATCCCAGCCCCAGCATTTT	CASSENDRGSQPQHF
-	TRBJ2-1	TRBV24-1	TRBD1	TGTGCCACCAGTAAGGGACAGGTGAGCAATGAGCAGTTCTTC	CATSKGQVSNEQFF
-	TRBJ2-1	TRBV30	-	TGTGCCTGGAGCCTGACACGGTCCTACAATGAGCAGTTCTTC	CAWSLTRSYNEQFF
-	TRBJ1-5	TRBV6-5	TRBD1	TGTGCCAGCAGTTCCACGACAGGGGGCAATCAGCCCCAGCATTTT	CASSSTTGGNQPQHF
-	TRBJ1-4	TRBV12-5	-	TGTGCTAGTGGTTTCTATGAAAAACTGTTTTTT	CASGFYEKLFF
once	TRBJ2-2	TRBV15	TRBD1	TGTGCCACCAGCAGCCGGACAGGGGGCACCGGGGAGCTGTTTTTT	CATSSRTGGTGELFF
-	TRBJ1-5	TRBV10-2	TRBD1	TGCGCCAGCAGTGATCTAACAGGGGTAGATCAGCCCCAGCATTTT	CASSDLTGVDQPQHF
-	TRBJ1-2	TRBV29-1	TRBD1	TGCAGCGCTGGACCGGGACAGGGTTATGGCTACACCTTC	CSAGPGQGYGYTF
-	TRBJ2-7	TRBV28	-	TGTGCCAGCAGTTTCCCTCCCTCCTACGAGCAGTACTTC	CASSFPPSYEQYF
-	TRBJ2-3	TRBV12-3/TRBV12-4	-	TGTGCCAGCAGCAACACAGATACGCAGTATTTT	CASSNTDTQYF
-	TRBJ1-5	TRBV4-1	-	TGCGCCAGCAGCCAAGACGGTCAGCCCCAGCATTTT	CASSQDGQPQHF
-	TRBJ1-1	TRBV5-1	TRBD1	TGCGCCAGCAGCCAAGCATTTACAGGGGCTGAAGCTTTCTTT	CASSQAFTGAEAFF
-	TRBJ1-1	TRBV7-8	TRBD1	TGTGCCAGCAGCACTGACAGGGGCCCGAACACTGAAGCTTTCTTT	CASSTDRGPNTEAFF
-	TRBJ1-4	TRBV25-1	TRBD1	TGTGCCAGCAGTGAACCAACAGGGGGCCTTAATGAAAAACTGTTTTTT	CASSEPTGGLNEKLFF
once	TRBJ2-7	TRBV29-1	-	TGCAGCGTTGTGCGGGGCTCTACTTACGAGCAGTACTTC	CSVVRGSTYEQYF
-	TRBJ2-1	TRBV5-6	TRBD2	TGTGCCAGCTCCGGGGGACTAGCGGGATCGGTAGAGCAGTTCTTC	CASSGGLAGSVEQFF
-	TRBJ2-6	TRBV5-1	-	TGCGCCAGCAGCCCCGTGGGGGGAGCTTCTGGGGCCAACGTCCTGACTTTC	CASSPVGGASGANVLTF
few	TRBJ1-5	TRBV14	-	TGTGCCAGCAGCCAGAGCTATAGCAATCAGCCCCAGCATTTT	CASSQSYSNQPQHF
once	TRBJ2-6	TRBV7-8	-	TGTGCCAGCAGCCCACCGGGACTCGATTTCTCTGGGGCCAACGTCCTGACTTTC	CASSPPGLDFSGANVLTF
few	TRBJ1-5	TRBV5-1	TRBD1	TGCGCCAGCTCTCCGGGACAGGGGTTGTCCGGCAATCAGCCCCAGCATTTT	CASSPGQGLSGNQPQHF
-	TRBJ1-4	TRBV6-5	TRBD1	TGTGCCAGCAGTACCGGACAGGGGGAAAAACTGTTTTTT	CASSTGQGEKLFF
-	TRBJ1-6	TRBV5-4	-	TGTGCCAGCAGCTTGGCCACAGAACATTCACCCCTCCACTTT	CASSLATEHSPLHF
-	TRBJ1-1	TRBV18	-	TGTGCCAGCTCACCACTGGAAGGGAGGACTGAAGCTTTCTTT	CASSPLEGRTEAFF